Listed below are T cell receptor beta chains from one sample, sequenced in a study of blood T cells in healthy people across ages. TCRdb used MiXCR to reprocess the 5' RACE reads, holding one entry per CDR3 protein. The sample lists 700,000 or so distinct CDR3 sequences; around two fifths were seen once. The sample consisted of blood. The source is a man aged 80 or over in good health. The conserved cysteine and the conserved F or W are not part of the CDR3 here.

v_call cdr3_aa
TRBV4-3 ASSQGLFQETQY
TRBV11-2 ASSLDWARTQY
TRBV28 ASSLGGGRSEQY
TRBV20-1 SATAPTGNYEQY
TRBV10-3 AISELPGTGRGETQY
TRBV7-2 ASSQDQSLNYNEQF
TRBV5-1 ASGVNTDTQY
TRBV11-2 ASSKGQGAYEQY
TRBV28 ASSLLLSLNTEAF
TRBV5-1 ASSLGGAKQETQY
TRBV10-3 AISGTGTSGLKETQY
TRBV10-2 ASSEGPSGSYEQY
TRBV5-1 ASSLDRADYEQY
TRBV6-6 ASSRPGGTDTQY
TRBV4-2 ASSQSGGGGYGYT
TRBV6-5 ASSYSVWATDTQY